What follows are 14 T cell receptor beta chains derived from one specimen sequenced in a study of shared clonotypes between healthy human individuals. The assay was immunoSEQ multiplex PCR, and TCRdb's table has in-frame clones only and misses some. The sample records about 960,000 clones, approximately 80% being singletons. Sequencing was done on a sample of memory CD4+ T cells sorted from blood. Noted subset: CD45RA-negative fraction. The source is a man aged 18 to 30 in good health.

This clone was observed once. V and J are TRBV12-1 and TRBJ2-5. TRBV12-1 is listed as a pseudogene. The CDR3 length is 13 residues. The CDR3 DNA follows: TGTGCCACCAAGCAGAGATTCCAAGAGACCCAGTACTTC. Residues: CATKQRFQETQYF.

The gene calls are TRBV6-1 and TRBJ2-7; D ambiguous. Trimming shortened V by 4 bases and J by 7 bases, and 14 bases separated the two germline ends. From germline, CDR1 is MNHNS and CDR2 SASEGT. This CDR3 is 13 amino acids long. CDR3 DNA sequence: TGTGCCAGCAGTGGCGTCCTTTTATCAGAGCAGTACTTC. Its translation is CASSGVLLSEQYF.

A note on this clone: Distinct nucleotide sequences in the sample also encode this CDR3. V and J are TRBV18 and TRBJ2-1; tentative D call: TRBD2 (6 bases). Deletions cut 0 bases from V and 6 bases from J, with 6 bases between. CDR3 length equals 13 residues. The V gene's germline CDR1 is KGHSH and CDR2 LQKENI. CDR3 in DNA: TGTGCCAGCTCACCACCGGGAGGCAATGAGCAGTTCTTC. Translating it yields CASSPPGGNEQFF.

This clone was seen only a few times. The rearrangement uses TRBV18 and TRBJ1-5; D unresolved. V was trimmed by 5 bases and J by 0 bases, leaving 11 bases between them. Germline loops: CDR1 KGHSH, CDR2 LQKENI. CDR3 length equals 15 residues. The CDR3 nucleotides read TGTGCCAGCTCAGCAACCTCGAATAGCAATCAGCCCCAGCATTTT. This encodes CASSATSNSNQPQHF.

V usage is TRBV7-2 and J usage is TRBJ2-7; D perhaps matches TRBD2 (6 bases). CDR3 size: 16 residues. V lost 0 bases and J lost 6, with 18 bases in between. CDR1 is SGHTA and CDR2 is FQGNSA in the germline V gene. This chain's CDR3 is CASSLAAGTLNFEQYF. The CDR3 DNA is TGTGCCAGCAGCTTAGCCGCCGGGACTCTCAATTTCGAGCAGTACTTC.

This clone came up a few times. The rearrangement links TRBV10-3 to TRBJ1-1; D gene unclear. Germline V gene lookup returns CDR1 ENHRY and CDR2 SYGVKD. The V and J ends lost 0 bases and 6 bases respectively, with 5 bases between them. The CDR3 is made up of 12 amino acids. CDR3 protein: CAISESTAEAFF. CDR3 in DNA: TGTGCCATCAGTGAGTCGACCGCTGAAGCTTTCTTT.

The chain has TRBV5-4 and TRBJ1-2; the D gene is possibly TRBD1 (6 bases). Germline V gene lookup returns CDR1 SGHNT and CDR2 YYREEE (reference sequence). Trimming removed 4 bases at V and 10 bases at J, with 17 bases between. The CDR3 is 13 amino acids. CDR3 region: CASSPSGQLIYTF. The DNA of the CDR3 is TGTGCCAGCAGCCCATCGGGACAATTAATCTACACCTTC.

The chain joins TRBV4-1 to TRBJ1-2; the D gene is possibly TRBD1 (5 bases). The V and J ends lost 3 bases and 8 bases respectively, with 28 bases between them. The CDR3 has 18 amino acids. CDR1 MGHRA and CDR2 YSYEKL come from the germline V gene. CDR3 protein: CASSHVRNLDQGSLGYTF. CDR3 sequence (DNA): TGCGCCAGCAGCCACGTCCGAAATTTGGATCAGGGTTCTTTGGGCTACACCTTC.

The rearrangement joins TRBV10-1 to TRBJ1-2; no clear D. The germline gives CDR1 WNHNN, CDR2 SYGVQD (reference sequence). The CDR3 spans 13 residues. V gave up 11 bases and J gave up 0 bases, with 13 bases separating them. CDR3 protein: CAASPSPNYGYTF. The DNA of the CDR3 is TGCGCCGCATCCCCCAGCCCTAACTATGGCTACACCTTC.

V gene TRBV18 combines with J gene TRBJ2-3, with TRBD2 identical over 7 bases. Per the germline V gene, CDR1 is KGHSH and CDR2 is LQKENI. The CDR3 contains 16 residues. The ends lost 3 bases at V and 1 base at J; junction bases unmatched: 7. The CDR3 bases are TGTGCCAGCTCACCGCTCCCCGGACTAGGCACAGATACGCAGTATTTT. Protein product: CASSPLPGLGTDTQYF.

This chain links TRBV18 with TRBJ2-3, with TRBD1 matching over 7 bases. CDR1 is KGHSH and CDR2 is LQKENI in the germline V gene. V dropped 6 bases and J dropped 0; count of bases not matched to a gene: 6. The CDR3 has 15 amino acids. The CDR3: CASSPDRSSTDTQYF. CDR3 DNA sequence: TGTGCCAGCTCCCCGGACAGGTCTAGCACAGATACGCAGTATTTT.

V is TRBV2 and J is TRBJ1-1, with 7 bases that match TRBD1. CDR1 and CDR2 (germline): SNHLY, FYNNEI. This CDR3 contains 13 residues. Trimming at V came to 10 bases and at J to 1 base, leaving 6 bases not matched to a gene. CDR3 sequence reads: CATRGQTNTEAFF. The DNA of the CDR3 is TGTGCCACACGGGGACAGACGAACACTGAAGCTTTCTTT. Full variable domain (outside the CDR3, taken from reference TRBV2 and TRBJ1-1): EPEVTQTPSHQVTQMGQEVILRCVPISNHLYFYWYRQILGQKVEFLVSFYNNEISEKSEIFDDQFSVERPDGSNFTLKIRSTKLEDSAMYFCATRGQTNTEAFFGQGTRLTVV.

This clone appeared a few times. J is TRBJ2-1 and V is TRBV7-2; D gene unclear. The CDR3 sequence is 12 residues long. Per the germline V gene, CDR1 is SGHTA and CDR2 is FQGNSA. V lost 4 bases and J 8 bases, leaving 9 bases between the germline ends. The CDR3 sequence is CASSYLSDEQFF. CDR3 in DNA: TGTGCCAGCAGCTACCTATCCGATGAGCAGTTCTTC.

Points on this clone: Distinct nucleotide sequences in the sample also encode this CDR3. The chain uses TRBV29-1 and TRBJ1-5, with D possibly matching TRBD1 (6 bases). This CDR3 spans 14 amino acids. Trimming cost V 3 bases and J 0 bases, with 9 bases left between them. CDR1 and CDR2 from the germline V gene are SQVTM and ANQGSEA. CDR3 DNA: TGCAGCGTTGATGGAGGGGGTAGCAATCAGCCCCAGCATTTT. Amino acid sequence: CSVDGGGSNQPQHF.